The 28 T cell receptor beta chains below were found in one sample sequenced in a study of cytomegalovirus exposure and HLA in healthy donors. The method was immunoSEQ multiplex PCR; TCRdb's version includes in-frame clones alone and lacks a portion of them. The data contain about 140,000 clones, almost 85% of them singletons. The source material was PBMCs. The receptors come from a woman aged 25 to 39 in good health and CMV-seronegative.

V is TRBV5-1 and J is TRBJ2-7, with D possibly matching TRBD2 (6 bases). The CDR3 contains 15 residues. Germline V gives CDR1 SGHRS, CDR2 YFSETQ. V gave up 4 bases and J gave up 6 bases, with 20 bases separating them. The CDR3 reads CASSPRGTERGEQYF. Here the CDR3 DNA reads TGCGCCAGCAGCCCCCGGGGGACGGAAAGGGGCGAGCAGTACTTC.

The rearrangement joins TRBV30 to TRBJ2-5; 10 positions agree with TRBD1. Germline loops: CDR1 GTSNPN, CDR2 SVGIG (reference sequence). The CDR3 length is 16 residues. With 1 base clipped from V and 4 bases from J, the junction kept 9 bases outside the gene matches. The CDR3 nucleotides are TGTGCCTGGAGTGCCCGGACGACAGGGGGCGGAGAGACCCAGTACTTC. Translation gives CAWSARTTGGGETQYF.

The chain is built from TRBV2 and TRBJ1-1; no clear D. Looked up from germline, CDR1 is SNHLY and CDR2 is FYNNEI. The CDR3 consists of 12 residues. V gave up 4 bases and J gave up 7 bases, with 10 bases separating them. The CDR3 loop is CASSVRGIEAFF. The CDR3 nucleotides are TGTGCCAGCAGTGTGCGGGGAATTGAAGCTTTCTTT.

The V and J genes are TRBV6-1 and TRBJ2-5; 7 bases align to TRBD1. The germline CDR1 and CDR2 sequences are MNHNS and SASEGT. With V trimmed by 6 bases and J by 1 base, 2 bases remained unmatched. The CDR3 spans 13 residues. CDR3 protein: CASRRTGQETQYF. CDR3 bases: TGTGCCAGCAGGAGGACAGGCCAAGAGACCCAGTACTTC.

The V call is TRBV6-5, the J call TRBJ2-1, with 10 bases lining up with TRBD2. Trimming cost V 8 bases and J 3 bases; bases outside gene matches: 7. The CDR3 totals 15 residues. Germline CDR1 and CDR2: MNHEY and SVGAGI. This chain's CDR3 is CASGERGGFYNEQFF. CDR3 sequence (DNA): TGTGCCAGCGGGGAGCGGGGGGGCTTCTACAATGAGCAGTTCTTC.

The chain recombines TRBV25-1 with TRBJ1-1; 7 bases are shared with TRBD1. CDR3 size: 13 residues. Germline assignment: CDR1 MGHDK and CDR2 SYGVNS. V lost 6 bases to trimming and J lost 5 bases; unmatched junction nucleotides: 6. The CDR3 region is CASRRDSRTEAFF. CDR3 DNA sequence: TGTGCCAGCAGAAGGGACAGTCGGACTGAAGCTTTCTTT.

The rearrangement uses TRBV7-7 and TRBJ2-1; a possible D gene is TRBD1 (7 bases). The ends were cut back, 6 bases at V and 7 bases at J, with 13 bases in the middle. Germline V gene sequence: CDR1 SSHAT, CDR2 FNYEAQ (reference sequence). CDR3 length: 13 residues. The CDR3 protein is CASSSQGRNEQFF. DNA for the CDR3: TGTGCCAGCAGTTCACAGGGGAGGAATGAGCAGTTCTTC.

The rearrangement joins TRBV30 to TRBJ2-1, with 10 positions matching TRBD1. Per germline, CDR1 GTSNPN and CDR2 SVGIG (reference sequence). The V gene end was trimmed by 0 bases and the J gene end by 7 bases; junction bases not matched to a gene: 3. This CDR3 is built from 14 residues. For the CDR3, the DNA is TGTGCCTGGAGTGTGGGACAGGGGTGGAATGAGCAGTTCTTC. Its translation is CAWSVGQGWNEQFF.

The V call is TRBV7-7, the J call TRBJ2-1; D is possibly TRBD2 (5 bases). The CDR3 is made up of 14 amino acids. Germline assignment: CDR1 SSHAT and CDR2 FNYEAQ (reference sequence). The V end was cut by 5 bases, the J end by 9 bases, with 17 bases between. The CDR3 loop is CASSRDISPGEQFF. CDR3 DNA sequence: TGTGCCAGCAGCCGGGATATTTCCCCGGGTGAGCAGTTCTTC.

The sample holds one count of this clone. The chain links TRBV18 to TRBJ2-3, with D possibly TRBD2 on 5 matching bases. Germline V CDR1 and CDR2: KGHSH, LQKENI. V lost 2 bases and J lost 3, with 12 bases in between. This CDR3 has 15 residues. The CDR3 nucleotides are TGTGCCAGCTCACCAGGGGAGATGAGGACAGATACGCAGTATTTT. This sequence encodes CASSPGEMRTDTQYF.

This clone was seen just once. This chain links TRBV7-8 with TRBJ1-5; perhaps TRBD1 as D (6 bases). This CDR3 has 14 residues. The V end was cut by 5 bases, the J end by 2 bases, with 10 bases between. The germline CDR1 and CDR2 sequences are SGHVS and FQNEAQ. The CDR3 DNA sequence: TGTGCCAGCAGCCTCGCAGGGGGCAATCAGCCCCAGCATTTT. Translated: CASSLAGGNQPQHF.

The gene calls are TRBV19 and TRBJ2-7; 10 positions agree with TRBD1. This CDR3 has 14 amino acids. Germline lookup yields CDR1 LNHDA and CDR2 SQIVND (reference sequence). J gave up 6 bases and V 3 bases, and 5 bases lay outside the gene matches. The CDR3 spells CASSIRDRGVEQYF. CDR3 nucleotides: TGTGCCAGTAGTATTAGGGACAGGGGCGTCGAGCAGTACTTC.

This chain joins TRBV7-9 and TRBJ2-5; D ambiguous. V was pared by 6 bases and J by 3 bases, with 11 bases between. Germline V gene lookup returns CDR1 SEHNR and CDR2 FQNEAQ (reference sequence). The CDR3 extends over 13 amino acids. The CDR3, as DNA: TGTGCCAGCAGTGGTTACGGAGAAGAGACCCAGTACTTC. Translated: CASSGYGEETQYF.

The chain is built from TRBV1 and TRBJ1-2. TRBV1 is classified as a pseudogene. There are 20 residues in the CDR3. CDR3: CTSSQDLETGGLRVNYGYTF. The CDR3 coding sequence is TGCACCAGCAGCCAAGATCTTGAGACGGGGGGCCTGAGAGTAAACTATGGCTACACCTTC.

V and J are TRBV9 and TRBJ1-4; TRBD1 matches 7 bases. The CDR3 loop spans 14 amino acids. V trimming: 4 bases; J trimming: 8 bases; junction bases outside the gene matches: 8. Germline assignment: CDR1 SGDLS and CDR2 YYNGEE. CDR3 sequence reads: CASSLRQGQEKLFF. The CDR3 nucleotides read TGTGCCAGCAGCCTGCGACAGGGTCAGGAAAAACTGTTTTTT.

This clone was detected a few times. V usage is TRBV2 and J usage is TRBJ2-4, with 7 bases fitting TRBD2. CDR3 size: 12 residues. Trimming removed 7 bases from V and 3 bases from J; junction bases left unmatched: 0. Germline V gene sequence: CDR1 SNHLY, CDR2 FYNNEI. CDR3 bases: TGTGCCAGCACTAGCGGCAAAAACATTCAGTACTTC. This sequence encodes CASTSGKNIQYF. Full variable domain (remainder filled in from reference TRBV2 and TRBJ2-4): EPEVTQTPSHQVTQMGQEVILRCVPISNHLYFYWYRQILGQKVEFLVSFYNNEISEKSEIFDDQFSVERPDGSNFTLKIRSTKLEDSAMYFCASTSGKNIQYFGAGTRLSVL.

The sample holds one count of this clone. As DNA, the CDR3 is TGCGCCAGCAGCCAAGATAGTCTGGGCACAGTTTATGGGGGCTACACCTTC. It specifies CASSQDSLGTVYGGYTF. J is TRBJ1-2 and V is TRBV4-3, with no clear D. Deletions cut 0 bases from V and 8 bases from J, with 22 bases between. Germline-derived CDR1 and CDR2 are LGHNA and YSLEER. This CDR3 spans 17 amino acids.

In the case of this clone: The sample carries other DNA sequences with the same CDR3. V gene TRBV5-1 combines with J gene TRBJ2-7, with 10 bases that match TRBD2. The length of the CDR3 is 14 residues. V lost 3 bases to trimming and J lost 1 base; unmatched junction nucleotides: 1. CDR1 is SGHRS and CDR2 is YFSETQ in the germline V gene. The CDR3 here is CASSSTSGSYEQYF. In DNA, the CDR3 is TGCGCCAGCAGCTCGACTAGCGGGTCCTACGAGCAGTACTTC.

This clone showed up just a few times. This chain connects TRBV6-5 to TRBJ1-2; TRBD1 agrees at 12 bases. Germline V gene sequence: CDR1 MNHEY, CDR2 SVGAGI. The CDR3 runs 15 residues. Trimming removed 6 bases from V and 3 bases from J; junction bases left unmatched: 5. Written as DNA, the CDR3 is TGTGCCAGCAGGGGACAGGGGGCTGGTGACTATGGCTACACCTTC. This sequence encodes CASRGQGAGDYGYTF.

This clone was seen more than once but under ten times. V and J are TRBV18 and TRBJ1-6, with D perhaps matching TRBD1 (6 bases). CDR1 and CDR2 (germline): KGHSH, LQKENI. The CDR3 extends over 15 amino acids. Trimming pared 2 bases from V and 6 bases from J, leaving 11 bases between. In DNA form, the CDR3 reads TGTGCCAGCTCACCATTCGGACAGCGTAATTCACCCCTCCACTTT. Encoded protein: CASSPFGQRNSPLHF.

This chain connects TRBV19 to TRBJ1-5; no clear D gene. Germline CDR1 is LNHDA and CDR2 is SQIVND (reference sequence). The V end was cut by 3 bases, the J end by 2 bases, with 11 bases between. The CDR3 totals 15 residues. CDR3 sequence (DNA): TGTGCCAGTAGTATTAGCTTCTGGGGCAATCAGCCCCAGCATTTT. It is translated as CASSISFWGNQPQHF.

The chain combines TRBV18 with TRBJ1-1; 7 nucleotides match TRBD1. CDR3 length: 14 residues. Germline V gene sequence: CDR1 KGHSH, CDR2 LQKENI. The ends lost 5 bases at V and 7 bases at J; junction bases unmatched: 10. The CDR3 nucleotides are TGTGCCAGCTCAACTTACCGGGACAGAGTTGAAGCTTTCTTT. Residues: CASSTYRDRVEAFF.

In its sample, this clone was seen many times. The chain combines TRBV7-9 with TRBJ1-2, with unresolved D. This CDR3 comprises 11 residues. The V and J ends lost 5 bases and 14 bases respectively, with 15 bases between them. Germline loops: CDR1 SEHNR, CDR2 FQNEAQ (reference sequence). CDR3 in amino acids: CASSPREVGTF. The CDR3 DNA sequence: TGTGCCAGCAGCCCGCGCGAGGTTGGTACCTTC.

The gene calls are TRBV5-1 and TRBJ1-3, with no clear D. Germline V CDR1 and CDR2: SGHRS, YFSETQ. The CDR3 consists of 15 residues. Trimming cost V 3 bases and J 0 bases, with 10 bases left between them. CDR3 sequence reads: CASSSHGNSGNTIYF. CDR3 DNA: TGCGCCAGCAGCTCACATGGCAACTCTGGAAACACCATATATTTT.

The chain carries TRBV11-2 and TRBJ2-2; 9 bases agree with TRBD2. The germline V gene has CDR1 SGHAT and CDR2 FQNNGV. The CDR3 contains 15 residues. Unmatched junction bases numbered 5, after V lost 5 bases and J lost 4 bases. CDR3 DNA sequence: TGTGCCAGCAGCACCGGGACTAGCACCACCGGGGAGCTGTTTTTT. Its protein is CASSTGTSTTGELFF.

This rearrangement joins TRBV27 to TRBJ2-6, with 8 bases matching TRBD1. CDR1 and CDR2 (germline): MNHEY, SMNVEV (reference sequence). V shed 5 bases and J 3 bases; nucleotides not matched to a gene: 9. The CDR3 totals 17 residues. The CDR3 spells CASSTRQGFRGANVLTF. The CDR3 nucleotides read TGTGCCAGCAGTACCAGACAGGGGTTCCGTGGGGCCAACGTCCTGACTTTC.

This chain connects TRBV7-2 to TRBJ1-2, with D possibly being TRBD1 (5 bases). This CDR3 has 15 amino acids. Germline lookup yields CDR1 SGHTA and CDR2 FQGNSA. Trimming removed 1 base at V and 4 bases at J, with 13 bases between. CDR3 in amino acids: CASSLDLGGVYGYTF. CDR3 nucleotide sequence: TGTGCCAGCAGCTTAGATTTGGGGGGGGTCTATGGCTACACCTTC.

The chain employs TRBV7-6 and TRBJ2-7; 7 bases are a match to TRBD1. Germline V gene sequence: CDR1 SGHVS, CDR2 FNYEAQ. This CDR3 contains 15 residues. Trimming cost V 4 bases and J 2 bases; bases outside gene matches: 8. The CDR3 loop is CASSYYPGQTYEQYF. The CDR3 DNA follows: TGTGCCAGCAGCTATTACCCGGGACAGACCTACGAGCAGTACTTC.